The rows below give T cell receptor beta chains drawn from one sample of a study of cytomegalovirus exposure and HLA in healthy donors. Sequencing was performed with immunoSEQ multiplex PCR; in TCRdb, only in-frame clones are kept and a portion is missing. This sample has approximately 180,000 clones, with 70% to 90% found just once. The source material was PBMCs. Source of these receptors: a woman aged 18-35 years in good health and CMV-seronegative. CDR3s include the opening cysteine and the closing phenylalanine or tryptophan. Each record gives: clone size, V gene, J gene, D gene, CDR3 DNA, CDR3 protein. The D gene is left open where the match is weak. Size tells how often a clone was seen (once, few, many) or the class of an expanded clone, and some rows leave it out.

>-|TRBV5-8|TRBJ1-5|TRBD1
TGTGCCAGCAGCCAGACAGGGGCCTATAGCAATCAGCCCCAGCATTTT
CASSQTGAYSNQPQHF
>-|TRBV11-3|TRBJ2-7|-
TGTGCCAGCTCAGGGGCCCGGAGTTACGAGCAGTACTTC
CASSGARSYEQYF
>-|TRBV7-2|TRBJ2-7|TRBD1
TGTGCCAGCAGTTTTCTAGGGACAGGGAATGTCGAGCAGTACTTC
CASSFLGTGNVEQYF
>-|TRBV7-3|TRBJ2-6|TRBD1
TGTGCCAGCAGCGCGACAGGGATCTCTGGGGCCAACGTCCTGACTTTC
CASSATGISGANVLTF
>few|TRBV4-1|TRBJ1-4|-
TGCGCCAGCAGCCTCCTGGGAGTAACGGAAAAACTGTTTTTT
CASSLLGVTEKLFF
>-|TRBV7-6|TRBJ2-5|-
TGTGCCAGCAGCCCCGAGGGGGGGGGCAGAGAGACCCAGTACTTC
CASSPEGGGRETQYF
>-|TRBV5-6|TRBJ2-3|TRBD1
TGTGCCAGCAGCGAACAGGGGAGCCCAGATACGCAGTATTTT
CASSEQGSPDTQYF
>-|TRBV5-1|TRBJ2-7|TRBD1
TGCGCCAGCAGCTTAGGGGGCTTAGGTGTGGACGAGCAGTACTTC
CASSLGGLGVDEQYF
>-|TRBV6-1|TRBJ1-3|-
TGTGCCAGCAGCCCTCGAGGGGGTGGTGGAAACACCATATATTTT
CASSPRGGGGNTIYF
>-|TRBV5-4|TRBJ1-1|-
TGTGCCAGCAGTCTCGCGATGGGGCAGAACACTGAAGCTTTCTTT
CASSLAMGQNTEAFF
>-|TRBV6-5|TRBJ2-1|-
TGTGCCAGCAGTTACCGGTCCCGTAACAATGAGCAGTTCTTC
CASSYRSRNNEQFF
>-|TRBV5-4|TRBJ2-7|-
TGTGCCAGCAGCTTCGGCGGATCCTACGAGCAGTACTTC
CASSFGGSYEQYF
>-|TRBV19|TRBJ1-1|-
TGTGCCAGTAGTATTGAGGGGGTGAACACTGAAGCTTTCTTT
CASSIEGVNTEAFF
>-|TRBV5-1|TRBJ1-5|-
TGCGCCAGCAGCCTGGGGGCAGACAATCAGCCCCAGCATTTT
CASSLGADNQPQHF
>-|TRBV6-1|TRBJ2-7|-
TGTGCCAGCAGTGGGACTCTTGTCAGCTCCTACGAGCAGTACTTC
CASSGTLVSSYEQYF
>-|TRBV5-1|TRBJ2-5|TRBD1
TGCGCCAGCAGCCCGTACCGGGACAGGGTCCAAGAGACCCAGTACTTC
CASSPYRDRVQETQYF
>-|TRBV10-3|TRBJ2-3|TRBD1
TGTGCCATCAGCGCCGGGACAGGGCCAGATACGCAGTATTTT
CAISAGTGPDTQYF
>-|TRBV29-1|TRBJ1-3|-
TGCAGTTGTTACTCTGGAAACACCATATATTTT
CSCYSGNTIYF
>-|TRBV14|TRBJ1-4|-
TGTGCCAGCAGCCAAGGGGGAGCATTAATGAAAAAACTGTTTTTT
CASSQGGALMKKLFF
>-|TRBV18|TRBJ2-1|-
TGTGCCAGCTCACCATCCGGGGGTTCGTTGGGCAATGAGCAGTTCTTC
CASSPSGGSLGNEQFF
>once|TRBV4-1|TRBJ1-2|-
TGCGCCAGCCGTCTAGGTCAGGGGATCCATGGCTACACCTTC
CASRLGQGIHGYTF
>-|TRBV5-1|TRBJ1-1|-
TGCGCCAGCAGTCCGGGCTCCCAGGGCACTGAAGCTTTCTTT
CASSPGSQGTEAFF
>-|TRBV5-8|TRBJ2-3|-
TGTGCCAGCAGCTTGGGGGGGGTAGGACGAGATACGCAGTATTTT
CASSLGGVGRDTQYF
>-|TRBV5-1|TRBJ2-7|-
TGCGCCAGCAGCTATTCCGGGACACTCTACCCTAACTCGGGGGAGCAGTACTTC
CASSYSGTLYPNSGEQYF
>-|TRBV6-6|TRBJ1-1|-
TGTGCCAGCAGCCCCCCCAGGACATTGATGAACACTGAAGCTTTCTTT
CASSPPRTLMNTEAFF
>-|TRBV4-2|TRBJ2-1|TRBD2
TGTGCCAGCAGCCAAGGGGGCGGGAGGGCCGGGGATGAGCAGTTCTTC
CASSQGGGRAGDEQFF
>-|TRBV5-1|TRBJ1-1|-
TGCGCCAGCGGCATGCGGGTGAACACTGAAGCTTTCTTT
CASGMRVNTEAFF
>-|TRBV6-4|TRBJ2-1|-
TGTGCCAGCAGTAATACAGGGCCGTGGGAGCAGTTCTTC
CASSNTGPWEQFF
>-|TRBV7-7|TRBJ2-1|-
TGTGCTAGCAGCTCTCTTTCCACAGGGTCGGTGTACAATGAGCAGTTCTTC
CASSSLSTGSVYNEQFF
>-|TRBV6-1|TRBJ1-6|TRBD1
TGTGCCAGCAGGCGGGACAGCCAGAGGACACCCCTCCACTTT
CASRRDSQRTPLHF
>once|TRBV30|TRBJ1-2|-
TGTGCCTGGAGTCGCGGGGGAGGGGGGAACTATGGCTACACCTTC
CAWSRGGGGNYGYTF